Sequencing of this TCR beta chain was carried out in a study of blood T cell repertoires in COVID-19. V gave up 4 bases and J gave up 3 bases, with 12 bases separating them. Per germline, CDR1 LNHDA and CDR2 SQIVND (reference sequence). The CDR3 length is 14 residues. Profiled with immunoSEQ multiplex PCR; TCRdb holds only in-frame clones, not every one. The sample contains approximately 140,000 clones, about 90% of which appear only once. The receptor was isolated from a woman aged 55-70 years with active or convalescent COVID-19. The rearrangement joins TRBV19 to TRBJ1-1; TRBD1 is a possible D gene (5 bases). The sample was peripheral blood. CDR3 DNA: TGTGCCAGTAGTAAAAGGGGCCCCGACACTGAAGCTTTCTTT. Its translation: CASSKRGPDTEAFF.